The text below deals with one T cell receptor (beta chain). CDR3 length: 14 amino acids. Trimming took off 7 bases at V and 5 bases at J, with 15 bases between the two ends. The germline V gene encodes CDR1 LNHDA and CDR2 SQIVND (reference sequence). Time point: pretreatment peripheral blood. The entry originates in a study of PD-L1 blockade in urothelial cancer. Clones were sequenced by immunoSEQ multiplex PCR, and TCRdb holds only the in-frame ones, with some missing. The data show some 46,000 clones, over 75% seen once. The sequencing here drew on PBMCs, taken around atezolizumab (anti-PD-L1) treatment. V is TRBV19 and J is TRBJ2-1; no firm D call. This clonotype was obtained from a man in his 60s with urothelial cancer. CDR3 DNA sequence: TGTGCCAGTATGATCTTTGGAGTAAACAATGAGCAGTTCTTC. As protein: CASMIFGVNNEQFF.